One sample yielded the 16 T cell receptor beta chains listed below, sequenced in a study of PD-1 blockade in classical Hodgkin lymphoma. Time point indicated: cycle 4 day 1 (C4D1), after 6 weeks of nivolumab. All patients relapsed after autologous stem cell transplantation, and brentuximab vedotin exposure varied. This table comes from immunoSEQ multiplex PCR, and its TCRdb copy is limited to in-frame clones, with some not included. The sample lists more than 15,000 clones; about four fifths were seen once. The sample here was peripheral blood mononuclear cells (PBMCs), taken before the fourth cycle of nivolumab. These receptors were taken from a human donor with classical Hodgkin lymphoma.

V is TRBV11-2 and J is TRBJ2-7, with 10 bases matching TRBD1. Germline loops: CDR1 SGHAT, CDR2 FQNNGV. The CDR3 contains 14 residues. V lost 1 base to trimming and J lost 4 bases; unmatched junction nucleotides: 1. The chain's CDR3 is CASSLGTGGYEQYF. CDR3 DNA: TGTGCCAGCAGCTTAGGGACAGGGGGGTACGAGCAGTACTTC.

This clone has just one count. The chain uses TRBV5-1 and TRBJ2-2; 7 bases are a match to TRBD2. The germline CDR1 and CDR2 sequences are SGHRS and YFSETQ. The CDR3 has 13 residues. The J segment lost 5 bases and the V segment lost 6 bases, leaving 4 bases of the junction unmatched. CDR3 amino acids: CASNTGGTGELFF. The CDR3 DNA reads as TGCGCCAGCAACACGGGGGGAACCGGGGAGCTGTTTTTT.

This clone was counted only a few times. The chain couples TRBV6-5 to TRBJ2-1; tentatively, D is TRBD2 (5 bases). CDR3 length equals 15 residues. Germline V gene sequence: CDR1 MNHEY, CDR2 SVGAGI. Trimming left V 4 bases short and J 6 bases short, with 16 bases between. The CDR3 loop is CASSSGLEGLNEQFF. The CDR3 coding sequence is TGTGCCAGCAGTTCCGGGCTCGAGGGCCTCAATGAGCAGTTCTTC.

This clone appeared a few times. The rearrangement links TRBV5-1 to TRBJ1-1; D remains ambiguous. The germline V gene has CDR1 SGHRS and CDR2 YFSETQ. V was shortened by 0 bases and J by 8 bases, with 11 bases between the two germline ends. The CDR3 has 13 residues. CDR3 bases: TGCGCCAGCAGCTTGGGTCAGGCCCAAGAAGCTTTCTTT. Amino acid sequence: CASSLGQAQEAFF.

The chain links TRBV5-1 to TRBJ1-3; D is unresolved. Trimming shortened V by 0 bases and J by 4 bases, and 11 bases separated the two germline ends. Germline V gene sequence: CDR1 SGHRS, CDR2 YFSETQ. CDR3 length: 15 residues. The CDR3 bases are TGCGCCAGCAGCTTGGCCGGCGGCAGGGGAAACACCATATATTTT. Protein sequence: CASSLAGGRGNTIYF.

V gene TRBV2 combines with J gene TRBJ1-2; D remains unclear. The germline V and J ends were trimmed by 0 bases and 5 bases, with 10 bases remaining between them. CDR1 and CDR2 (germline): SNHLY, FYNNEI. There are 14 residues in the CDR3. CDR3 loop: CASSEARERYGYTF. CDR3 coding DNA: TGTGCCAGCAGTGAAGCAAGGGAAAGATATGGCTACACCTTC.

The CDR3 loop reads CASSIQGFSNQPQHF. In DNA, the CDR3 is TGTGCCAGTAGTATCCAGGGATTTAGCAATCAGCCCCAGCATTTT. The gene calls are TRBV19 and TRBJ1-5, with D perhaps TRBD1 (5 bases). Germline loops: CDR1 LNHDA, CDR2 SQIVND (reference sequence). V lost 3 bases and J lost 0, with 9 bases in between. This CDR3 is built from 15 residues.

This clone was observed a single time. This chain links TRBV5-3 with TRBJ1-5; D unclear. TRBV5-3 belongs to the ORF category, with a function that is uncertain. The V end lost 4 bases, the J end lost 0 bases, and 8 bases lay between the germline ends. The CDR3 is made up of 14 amino acids. The CDR3: CARSPGHSNQPQHF. DNA of the CDR3: TGTGCCAGAAGCCCCGGGCATAGCAATCAGCCCCAGCATTTT.

This sequence joins TRBV7-9 and TRBJ2-5; 9 nucleotides line up with TRBD1. The junction had 9 bases not matched to a gene; V was cut back by 2 bases and J by 5 bases. The germline V gene encodes CDR1 SEHNR and CDR2 FQNEAQ (reference sequence). The CDR3 extends over 16 amino acids. The CDR3 here is CASSLQSGQGSETQYF. The CDR3 DNA reads as TGTGCCAGCAGCTTACAATCGGGACAGGGTTCGGAGACCCAGTACTTC.

The chain uses TRBV23-1 and TRBJ2-7, with D hard to call. TRBV23-1 is an ORF, with its function uncertain. Trimming stripped 2 bases from V and 1 base from J, with 18 bases between. This CDR3 comprises 17 residues. This CDR3 reads CASSQTKGTCMSYEQYF. The DNA for the CDR3 is TGCGCCAGCAGTCAAACGAAGGGCACTTGCATGTCCTACGAGCAGTACTTC.

This clone rates as medium-sized. This chain uses TRBV19 with TRBJ1-5; the D gene is possibly TRBD1 (5 bases). This CDR3 comprises 13 residues. Between the trimmed V and J ends, which lost 5 bases and 9 bases, there was a span of 14 bases. Germline CDR1 and CDR2: LNHDA and SQIVND (reference sequence). The CDR3 reads CASSYRSQGPQHF. The CDR3 DNA is TGTGCCAGTAGTTACAGGAGCCAGGGGCCCCAGCATTTT.

This chain uses TRBV6-1 with TRBJ1-4; D possibly corresponds to TRBD1 (6 bases). The CDR3 has 14 amino acids. Germline CDR1 is MNHNS and CDR2 is SASEGT. The V end lost 5 bases, the J end lost 1 base, and 8 bases lay between the germline ends. CDR3 sequence reads: CASSTQGTNEKLFF. The CDR3 nucleotides read TGTGCCAGCAGTACACAGGGAACTAATGAAAAACTGTTTTTT.

J is TRBJ2-1 and V is TRBV5-1; 8 positions match TRBD1. In germline, CDR1 is SGHRS, CDR2 YFSETQ. The junction had 7 bases not matched to a gene; V was cut back by 2 bases and J by 6 bases. The CDR3 is 15 amino acids. The CDR3 region has the DNA TGCGCCAGCAGCTTTCAAGGGACAGGCCGCAATGAGCAGTTCTTC. Protein product: CASSFQGTGRNEQFF.

The chain recombines TRBV19 with TRBJ2-7; D ambiguous. The CDR3 contains 12 residues. Germline V gene data show CDR1 as LNHDA and CDR2 as SQIVND (reference sequence). The V and J ends lost 6 bases and 5 bases respectively, with 11 bases between them. DNA for the CDR3: TGTGCCAGTAGCCAATATAGGAACGAGCAGTACTTC. Translating it yields CASSQYRNEQYF.

The chain combines TRBV5-1 with TRBJ1-2; TRBD1 might be the D (6 bases). Trimming took 3 bases from V and 2 from J, leaving 11 bases between them. This CDR3 contains 14 residues. CDR1 SGHRS and CDR2 YFSETQ come from the germline V gene. CDR3 in DNA: TGCGCCAGCAGCTCGCACGGACAGAACTATGGCTACACCTTC. Translation gives CASSSHGQNYGYTF.

This clone was picked up a small number of times. The chain couples TRBV29-1 to TRBJ2-3; 8 bases are shared with TRBD2. V trimming: 7 bases; J trimming: 0 bases; junction bases outside the gene matches: 9. This CDR3 is built from 15 residues. Germline V gives CDR1 SQVTM, CDR2 ANQGSEA. In nucleotides, the CDR3 is TGCAGCGCTCACGGCGGCGGGGGGAGCACAGATACGCAGTATTTT. Translating it yields CSAHGGGGSTDTQYF.